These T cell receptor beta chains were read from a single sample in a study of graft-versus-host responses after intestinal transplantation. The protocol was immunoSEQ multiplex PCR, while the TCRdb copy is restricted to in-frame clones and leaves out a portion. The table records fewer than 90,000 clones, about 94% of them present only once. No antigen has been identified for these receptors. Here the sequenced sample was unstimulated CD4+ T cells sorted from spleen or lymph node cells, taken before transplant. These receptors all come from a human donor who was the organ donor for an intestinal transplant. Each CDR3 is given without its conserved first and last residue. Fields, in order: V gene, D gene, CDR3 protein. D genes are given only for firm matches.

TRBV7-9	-	ASSYRQTYGYT
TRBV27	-	ASSLNGAGAGATDTQY
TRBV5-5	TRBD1	ASSRDRPNNSPLH
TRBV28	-	ASTLSGGAYNEQF
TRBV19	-	ASSRSSSYNSPLH
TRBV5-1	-	ASSVTPTGGGETQY
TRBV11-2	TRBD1	ASSPRGDRANGYT
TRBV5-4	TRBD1	ASSLGVGGLEQY
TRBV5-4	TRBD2	ASAGPSGQETQY
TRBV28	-	AIGGYSNQPQH
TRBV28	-	ASSRNLRDAQPQH
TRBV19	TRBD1	ASTPGQGGNQPQH
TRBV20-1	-	SASKGLGQY
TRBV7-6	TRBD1	ASSSRTGGADTQY
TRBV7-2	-	ASSLAANQEKLF
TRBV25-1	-	ASSTRTDGYT
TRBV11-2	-	ASSLFSQLATEAF
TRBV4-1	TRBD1	ASSQAGTVNTEAF